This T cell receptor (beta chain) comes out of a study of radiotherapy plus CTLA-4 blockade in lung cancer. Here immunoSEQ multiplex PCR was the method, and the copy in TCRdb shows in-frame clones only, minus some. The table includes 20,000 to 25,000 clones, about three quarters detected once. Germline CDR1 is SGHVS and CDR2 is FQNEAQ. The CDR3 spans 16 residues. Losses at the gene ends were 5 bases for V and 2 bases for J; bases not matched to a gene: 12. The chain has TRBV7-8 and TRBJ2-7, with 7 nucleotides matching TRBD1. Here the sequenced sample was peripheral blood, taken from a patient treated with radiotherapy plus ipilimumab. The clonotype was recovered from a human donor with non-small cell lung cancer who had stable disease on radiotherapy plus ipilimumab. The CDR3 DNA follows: TGTGCCAGCAGCATAAGACAGGGCTCTACGGCCTACGAGCAGTACTTC. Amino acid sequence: CASSIRQGSTAYEQYF.